This T cell receptor beta chain was captured by sequencing in a study of identical twins. TCRdb independently ran MiXCR on the 5' RACE reads; one entry per CDR3 protein. The sample contains roughly 720,000 distinct CDR3 sequences, roughly 18% of which appear only once. V lost 3 bases and J 12 bases, leaving 15 bases between the germline ends. The CDR3 runs to 12 residues. CDR1 DFQATT and CDR2 SNEGSKA come from the germline V gene (reference sequence). Separately, the same data were catalogued under a study of T cells expressing NK-cell markers.

The rearrangement uses TRBV20-1 and TRBJ2-1, with D possibly being TRBD2 (5 bases). The sequence was obtained from a woman between 18 and 29 years old in good health. Sequenced sample: PBMCs. The CDR3 region is CSASRDSQRQFF. The CDR3, as DNA: TGCAGTGCTAGCCGGGATTCCCAAAGGCAGTTCTTC.